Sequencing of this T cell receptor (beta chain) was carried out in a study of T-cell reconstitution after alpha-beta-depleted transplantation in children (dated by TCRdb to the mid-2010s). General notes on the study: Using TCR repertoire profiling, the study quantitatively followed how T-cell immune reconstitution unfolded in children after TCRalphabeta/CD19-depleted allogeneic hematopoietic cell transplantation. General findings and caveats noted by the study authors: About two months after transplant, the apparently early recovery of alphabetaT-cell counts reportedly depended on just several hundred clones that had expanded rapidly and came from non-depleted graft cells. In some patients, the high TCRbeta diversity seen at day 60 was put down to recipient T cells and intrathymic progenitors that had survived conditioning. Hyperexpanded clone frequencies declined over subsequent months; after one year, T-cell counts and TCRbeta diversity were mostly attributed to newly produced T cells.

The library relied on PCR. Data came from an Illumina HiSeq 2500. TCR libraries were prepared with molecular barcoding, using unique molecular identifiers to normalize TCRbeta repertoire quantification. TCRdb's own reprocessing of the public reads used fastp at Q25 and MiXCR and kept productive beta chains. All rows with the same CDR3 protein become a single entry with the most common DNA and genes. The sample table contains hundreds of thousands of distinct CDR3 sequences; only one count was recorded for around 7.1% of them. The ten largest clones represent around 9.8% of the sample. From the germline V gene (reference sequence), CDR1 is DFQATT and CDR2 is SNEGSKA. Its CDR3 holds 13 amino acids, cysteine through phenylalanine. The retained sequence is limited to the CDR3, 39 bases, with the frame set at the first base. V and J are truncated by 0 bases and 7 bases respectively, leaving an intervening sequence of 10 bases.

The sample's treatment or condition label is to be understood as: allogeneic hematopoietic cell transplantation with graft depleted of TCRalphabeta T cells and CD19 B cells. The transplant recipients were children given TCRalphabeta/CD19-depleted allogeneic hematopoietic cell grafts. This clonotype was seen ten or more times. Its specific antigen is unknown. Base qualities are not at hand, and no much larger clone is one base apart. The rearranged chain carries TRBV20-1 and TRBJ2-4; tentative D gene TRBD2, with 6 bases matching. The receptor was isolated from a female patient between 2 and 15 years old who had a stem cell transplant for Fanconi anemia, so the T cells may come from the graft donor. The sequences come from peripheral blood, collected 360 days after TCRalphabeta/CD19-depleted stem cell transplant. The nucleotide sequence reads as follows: TGCAGTGCTAGAGACGGGGGAGCTAACATTCAGTACTTC. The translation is CSARDGGANIQYF.